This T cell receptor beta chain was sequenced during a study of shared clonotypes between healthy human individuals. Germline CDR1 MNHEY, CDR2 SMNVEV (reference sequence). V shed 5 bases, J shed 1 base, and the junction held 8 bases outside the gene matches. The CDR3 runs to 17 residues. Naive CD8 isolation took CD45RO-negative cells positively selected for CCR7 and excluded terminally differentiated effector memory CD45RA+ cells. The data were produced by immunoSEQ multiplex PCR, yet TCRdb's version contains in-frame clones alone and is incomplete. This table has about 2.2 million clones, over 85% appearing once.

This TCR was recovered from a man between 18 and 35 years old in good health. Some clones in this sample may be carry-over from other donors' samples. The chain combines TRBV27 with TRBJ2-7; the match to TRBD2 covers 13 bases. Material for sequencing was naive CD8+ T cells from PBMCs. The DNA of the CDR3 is TGTGCCAGCAGTAGGCTAGGGACTAGCGGGATTTCCTACGAGCAGTACTTC. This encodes CASSRLGTSGISYEQYF.